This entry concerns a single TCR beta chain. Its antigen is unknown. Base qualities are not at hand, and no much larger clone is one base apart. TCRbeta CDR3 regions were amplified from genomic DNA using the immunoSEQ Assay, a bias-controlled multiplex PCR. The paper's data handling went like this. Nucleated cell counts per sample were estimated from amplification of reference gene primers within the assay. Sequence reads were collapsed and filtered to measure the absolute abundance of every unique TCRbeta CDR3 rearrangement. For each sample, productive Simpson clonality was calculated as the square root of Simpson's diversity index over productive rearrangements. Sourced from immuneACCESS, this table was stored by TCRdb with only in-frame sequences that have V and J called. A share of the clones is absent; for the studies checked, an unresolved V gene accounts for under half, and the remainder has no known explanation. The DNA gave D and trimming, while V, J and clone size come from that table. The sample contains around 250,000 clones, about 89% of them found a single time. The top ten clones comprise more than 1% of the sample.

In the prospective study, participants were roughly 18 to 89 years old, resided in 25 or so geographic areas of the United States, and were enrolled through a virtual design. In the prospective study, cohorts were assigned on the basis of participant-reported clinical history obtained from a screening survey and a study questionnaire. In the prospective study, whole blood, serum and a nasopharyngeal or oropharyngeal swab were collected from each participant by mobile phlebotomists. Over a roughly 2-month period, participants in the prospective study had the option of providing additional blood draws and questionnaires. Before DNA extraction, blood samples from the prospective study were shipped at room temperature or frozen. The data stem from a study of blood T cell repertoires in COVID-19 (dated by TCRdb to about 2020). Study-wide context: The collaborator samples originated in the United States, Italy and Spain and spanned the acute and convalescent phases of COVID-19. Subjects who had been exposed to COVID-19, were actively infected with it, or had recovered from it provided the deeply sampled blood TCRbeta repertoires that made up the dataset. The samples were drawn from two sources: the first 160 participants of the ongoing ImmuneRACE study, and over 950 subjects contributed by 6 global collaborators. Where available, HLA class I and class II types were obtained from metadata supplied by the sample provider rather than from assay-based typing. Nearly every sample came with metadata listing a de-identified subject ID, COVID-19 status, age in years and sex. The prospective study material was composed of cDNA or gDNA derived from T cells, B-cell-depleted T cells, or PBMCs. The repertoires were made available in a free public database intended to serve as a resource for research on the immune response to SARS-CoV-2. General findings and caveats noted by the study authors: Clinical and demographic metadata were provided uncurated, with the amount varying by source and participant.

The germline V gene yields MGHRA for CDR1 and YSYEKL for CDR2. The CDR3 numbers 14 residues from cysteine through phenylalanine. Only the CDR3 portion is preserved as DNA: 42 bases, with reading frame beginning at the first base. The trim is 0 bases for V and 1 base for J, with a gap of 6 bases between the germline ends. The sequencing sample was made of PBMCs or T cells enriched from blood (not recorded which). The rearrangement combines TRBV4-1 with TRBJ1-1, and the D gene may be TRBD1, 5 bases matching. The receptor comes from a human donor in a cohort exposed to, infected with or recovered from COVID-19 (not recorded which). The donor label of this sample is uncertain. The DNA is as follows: TGCGCCAGCAGCCAAGAGACAGCGAACACTGAAGCTTTCTTT. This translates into CASSQETANTEAFF.